This T cell receptor beta chain is from a study of control samples from healthy donors and cancer patients. TCRdb keeps only in-frame clones here, not all; method: immunoSEQ multiplex PCR. The table includes roughly 120,000 clones, over 90% detected once. This CDR3 comprises 14 residues. Germline V CDR1 and CDR2: MDHEN, SYDVKM. Unmatched junction bases numbered 5, after V lost 4 bases and J lost 6 bases. This clone was picked up one time. What was sequenced was blood. The TCR sequence derives from a man younger than 40 in good health. The chain links TRBV28 to TRBJ1-4; TRBD1 aligns across 7 bases. The CDR3 sequence is CASSSEGGHEKLFF. The CDR3, as DNA: TGTGCCAGCAGTTCGGAAGGGGGCCATGAAAAACTGTTTTTT.